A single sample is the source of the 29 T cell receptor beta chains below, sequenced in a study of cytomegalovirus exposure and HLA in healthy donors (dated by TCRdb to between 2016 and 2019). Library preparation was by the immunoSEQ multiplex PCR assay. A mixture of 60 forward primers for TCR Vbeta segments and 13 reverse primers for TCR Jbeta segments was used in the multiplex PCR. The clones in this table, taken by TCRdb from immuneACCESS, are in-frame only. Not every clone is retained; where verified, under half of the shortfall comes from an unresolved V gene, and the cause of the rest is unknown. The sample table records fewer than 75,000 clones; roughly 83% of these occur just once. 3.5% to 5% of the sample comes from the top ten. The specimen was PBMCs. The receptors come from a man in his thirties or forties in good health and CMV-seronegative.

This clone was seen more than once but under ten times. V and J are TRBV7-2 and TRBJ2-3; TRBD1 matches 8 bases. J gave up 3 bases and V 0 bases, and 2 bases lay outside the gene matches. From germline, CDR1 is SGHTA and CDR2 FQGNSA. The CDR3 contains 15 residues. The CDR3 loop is CASSLADRATDTQYF. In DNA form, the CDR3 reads TGTGCCAGCAGCTTAGCGGACAGGGCGACAGATACGCAGTATTTT.

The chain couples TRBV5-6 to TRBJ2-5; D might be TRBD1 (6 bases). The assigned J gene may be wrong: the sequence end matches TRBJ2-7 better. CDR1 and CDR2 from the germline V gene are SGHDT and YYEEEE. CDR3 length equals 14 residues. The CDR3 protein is CASSSYRVLNEQYF. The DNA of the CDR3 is TGTGCCAGCAGCTCCTACAGGGTTCTCAACGAGCAGTACTTC.

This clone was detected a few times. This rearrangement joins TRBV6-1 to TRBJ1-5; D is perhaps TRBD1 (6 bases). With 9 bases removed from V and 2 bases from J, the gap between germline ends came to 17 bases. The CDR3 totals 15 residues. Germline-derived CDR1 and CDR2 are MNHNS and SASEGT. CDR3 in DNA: TGTGCCAGTCTACAGGGTCCGGCGGGCAATCAGCCCCAGCATTTT. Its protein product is CASLQGPAGNQPQHF.

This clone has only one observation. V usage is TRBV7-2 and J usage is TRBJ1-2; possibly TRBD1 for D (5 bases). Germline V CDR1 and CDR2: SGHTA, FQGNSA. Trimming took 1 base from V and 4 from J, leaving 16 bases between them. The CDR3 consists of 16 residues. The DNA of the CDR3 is TGTGCCAGCAGCTTAGTAGCGGGGGGTCATGCCTATGGCTACACCTTC. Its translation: CASSLVAGGHAYGYTF.

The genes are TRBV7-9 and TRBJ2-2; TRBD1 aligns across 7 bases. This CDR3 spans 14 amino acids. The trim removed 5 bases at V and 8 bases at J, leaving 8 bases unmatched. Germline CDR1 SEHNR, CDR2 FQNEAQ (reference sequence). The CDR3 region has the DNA TGTGCCAGCAGCCCCGGGACAGCGGTGGGGGAGCTGTTTTTT. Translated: CASSPGTAVGELFF.

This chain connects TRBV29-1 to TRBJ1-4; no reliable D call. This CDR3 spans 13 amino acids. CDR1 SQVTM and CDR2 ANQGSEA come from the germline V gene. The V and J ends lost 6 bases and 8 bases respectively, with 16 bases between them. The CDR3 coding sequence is TGCAGCGTACTACACGGTGGCGGGGAAAAACTGTTTTTT. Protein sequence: CSVLHGGGEKLFF.

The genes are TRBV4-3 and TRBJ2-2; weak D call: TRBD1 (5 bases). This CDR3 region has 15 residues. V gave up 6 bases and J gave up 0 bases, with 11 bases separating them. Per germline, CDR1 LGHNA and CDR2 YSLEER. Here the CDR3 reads CASSRQTPNTGELFF. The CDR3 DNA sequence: TGCGCCAGCAGTCGACAGACCCCGAACACCGGGGAGCTGTTTTTT.

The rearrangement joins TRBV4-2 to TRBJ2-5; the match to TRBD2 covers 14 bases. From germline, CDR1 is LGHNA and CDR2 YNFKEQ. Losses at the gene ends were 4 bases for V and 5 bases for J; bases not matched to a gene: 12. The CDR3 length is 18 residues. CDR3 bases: TGTGCCAGCAGCCCGGGACTAGCGGGGGCACTCCTCTCGGAGACCCAGTACTTC. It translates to CASSPGLAGALLSETQYF.

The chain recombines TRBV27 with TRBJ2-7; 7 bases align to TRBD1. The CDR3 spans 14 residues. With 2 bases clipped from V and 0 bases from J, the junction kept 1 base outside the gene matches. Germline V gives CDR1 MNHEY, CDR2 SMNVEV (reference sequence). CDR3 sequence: CASSLGQASYEQYF. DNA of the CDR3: TGTGCCAGCAGTTTAGGACAGGCCTCCTACGAGCAGTACTTC.

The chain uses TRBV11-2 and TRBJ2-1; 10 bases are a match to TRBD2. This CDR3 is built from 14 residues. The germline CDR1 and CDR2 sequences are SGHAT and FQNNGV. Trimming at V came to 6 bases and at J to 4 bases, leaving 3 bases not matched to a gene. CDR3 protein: CASRASGSYNEQFF. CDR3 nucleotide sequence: TGTGCCAGCAGGGCTAGCGGGAGTTACAATGAGCAGTTCTTC. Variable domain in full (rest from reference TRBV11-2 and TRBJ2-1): EAGVAQSPRYKIIEKRQSVAFWCNPISGHATLYWYQQILGQGPKLLIQFQNNGVVDDSQLPKDRFSAERLKGVDSTLKIQPAKLEDSAVYLCASRASGSYNEQFFGPGTRLTVL.

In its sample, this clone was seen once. CDR3 sequence reads: CASSLAGGWDTQYF. CDR3 DNA sequence: TGTGCCAGCAGCTTAGCGGGAGGGTGGGATACGCAGTATTTT. The chain couples TRBV7-9 to TRBJ2-3, with 7 bases matching TRBD2. Per germline, CDR1 SEHNR and CDR2 FQNEAQ (reference sequence). This CDR3 contains 14 residues. V was clipped by 0 bases and J by 6 bases; unmatched bases: 3.

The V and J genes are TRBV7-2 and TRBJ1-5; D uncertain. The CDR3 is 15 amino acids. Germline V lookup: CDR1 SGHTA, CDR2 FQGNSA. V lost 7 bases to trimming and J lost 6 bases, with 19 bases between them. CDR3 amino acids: CASTLDGRSGQPQHF. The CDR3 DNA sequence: TGTGCCAGCACCCTAGACGGCAGATCGGGTCAGCCCCAGCATTTT.

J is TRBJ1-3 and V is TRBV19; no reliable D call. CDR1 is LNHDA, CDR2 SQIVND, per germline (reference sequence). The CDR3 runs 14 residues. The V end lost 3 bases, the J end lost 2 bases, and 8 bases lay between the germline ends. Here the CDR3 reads CASSIGGAGNTIYF. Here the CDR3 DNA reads TGTGCCAGTAGTATCGGCGGGGCTGGAAACACCATATATTTT.

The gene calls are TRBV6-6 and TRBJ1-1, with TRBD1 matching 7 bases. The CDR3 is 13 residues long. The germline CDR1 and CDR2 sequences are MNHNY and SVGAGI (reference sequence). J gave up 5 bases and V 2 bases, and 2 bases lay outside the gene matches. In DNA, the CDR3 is TGTGCCAGCAGTTACGACAGGGCTACTGAAGCTTTCTTT. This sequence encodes CASSYDRATEAFF.

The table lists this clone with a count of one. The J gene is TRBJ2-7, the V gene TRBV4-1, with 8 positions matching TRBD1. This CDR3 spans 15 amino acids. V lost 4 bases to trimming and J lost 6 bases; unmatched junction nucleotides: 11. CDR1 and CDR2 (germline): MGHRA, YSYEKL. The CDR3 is CASSLDRGTLGEQYF. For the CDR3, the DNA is TGCGCCAGCAGCCTCGACAGGGGTACCTTGGGCGAGCAGTACTTC.

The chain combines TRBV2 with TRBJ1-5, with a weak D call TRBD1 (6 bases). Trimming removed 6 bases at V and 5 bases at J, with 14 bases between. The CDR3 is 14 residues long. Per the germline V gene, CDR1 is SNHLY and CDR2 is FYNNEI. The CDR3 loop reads CASRGTQNDQPQHF. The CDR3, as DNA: TGTGCCAGCAGGGGGACACAGAACGATCAGCCCCAGCATTTT. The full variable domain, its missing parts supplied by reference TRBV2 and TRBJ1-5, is EPEVTQTPSHQVTQMGQEVILRCVPISNHLYFYWYRQILGQKVEFLVSFYNNEISEKSEIFDDQFSVERPDGSNFTLKIRSTKLEDSAMYFCASRGTQNDQPQHFGDGTRLSIL.

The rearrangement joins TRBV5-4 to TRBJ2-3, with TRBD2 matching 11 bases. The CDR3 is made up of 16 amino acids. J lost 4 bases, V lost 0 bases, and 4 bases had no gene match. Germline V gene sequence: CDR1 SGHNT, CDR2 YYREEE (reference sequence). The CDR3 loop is CASSLVLAGGADTQYF. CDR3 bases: TGTGCCAGCAGCTTGGTGCTAGCGGGAGGTGCAGATACGCAGTATTTT.

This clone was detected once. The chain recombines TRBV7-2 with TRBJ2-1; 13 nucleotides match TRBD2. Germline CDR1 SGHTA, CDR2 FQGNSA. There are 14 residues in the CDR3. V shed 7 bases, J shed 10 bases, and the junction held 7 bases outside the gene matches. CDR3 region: CASTSGTSGAEQFF. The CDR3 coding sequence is TGTGCCAGCACCTCAGGGACTAGCGGGGCCGAGCAGTTCTTC. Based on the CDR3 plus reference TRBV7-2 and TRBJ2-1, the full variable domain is GAGVSQSPSNKVTEKGKDVELRCDPISGHTALYWYRQSLGQGLEFLIYFQGNSAPDKSGLPSDRFSAERTGGSVSTLTIQRTQQEDSAVYLCASTSGTSGAEQFFGPGTRLTVL.

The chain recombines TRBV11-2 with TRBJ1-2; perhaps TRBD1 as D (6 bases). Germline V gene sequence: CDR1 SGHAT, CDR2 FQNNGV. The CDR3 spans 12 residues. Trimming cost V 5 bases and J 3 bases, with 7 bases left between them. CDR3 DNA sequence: TGTGCCAGCAGCGCAGGGGACTATGGCTACACCTTC. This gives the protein CASSAGDYGYTF.

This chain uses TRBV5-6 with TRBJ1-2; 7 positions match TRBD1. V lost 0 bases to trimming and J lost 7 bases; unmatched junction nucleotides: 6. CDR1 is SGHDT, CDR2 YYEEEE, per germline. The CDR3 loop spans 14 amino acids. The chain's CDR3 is CASSLGDRAFGYTF. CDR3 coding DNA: TGTGCCAGCAGCTTGGGCGACAGGGCCTTTGGCTACACCTTC.

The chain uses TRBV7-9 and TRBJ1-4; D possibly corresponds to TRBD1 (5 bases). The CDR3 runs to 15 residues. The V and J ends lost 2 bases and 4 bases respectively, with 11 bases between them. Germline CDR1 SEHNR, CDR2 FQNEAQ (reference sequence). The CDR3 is CASSLIQTVNEKLFF. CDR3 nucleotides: TGTGCCAGCAGCTTAATCCAGACAGTTAATGAAAAACTGTTTTTT.

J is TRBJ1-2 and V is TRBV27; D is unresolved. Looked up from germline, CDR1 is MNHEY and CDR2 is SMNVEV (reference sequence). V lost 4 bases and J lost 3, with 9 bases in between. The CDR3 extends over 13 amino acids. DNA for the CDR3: TGTGCCAGCAGTTCGGGGTCCCACTATGGCTACACCTTC. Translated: CASSSGSHYGYTF.

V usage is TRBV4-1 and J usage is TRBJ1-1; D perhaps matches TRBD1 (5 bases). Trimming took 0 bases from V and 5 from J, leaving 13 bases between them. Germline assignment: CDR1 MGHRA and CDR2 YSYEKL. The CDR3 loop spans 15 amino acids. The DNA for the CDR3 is TGCGCCAGCAGCCAAGAAATCGGGGGTGGAACTGAAGCTTTCTTT. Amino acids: CASSQEIGGGTEAFF.

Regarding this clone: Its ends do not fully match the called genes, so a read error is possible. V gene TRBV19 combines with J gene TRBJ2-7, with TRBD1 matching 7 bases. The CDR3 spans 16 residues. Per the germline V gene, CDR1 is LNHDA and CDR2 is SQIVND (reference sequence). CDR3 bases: TGTGCCAGCAGTACTACCCGGGACAGCGGAGCCTACGAGCAGTACTTC. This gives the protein CASSTTRDSGAYEQYF.

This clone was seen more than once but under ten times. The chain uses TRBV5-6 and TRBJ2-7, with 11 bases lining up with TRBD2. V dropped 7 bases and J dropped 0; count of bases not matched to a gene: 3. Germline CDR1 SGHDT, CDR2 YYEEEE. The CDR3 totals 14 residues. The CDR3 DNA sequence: TGTGCCAGCGCCGGGACTAGCGGCTCCTACGAGCAGTACTTC. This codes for CASAGTSGSYEQYF.

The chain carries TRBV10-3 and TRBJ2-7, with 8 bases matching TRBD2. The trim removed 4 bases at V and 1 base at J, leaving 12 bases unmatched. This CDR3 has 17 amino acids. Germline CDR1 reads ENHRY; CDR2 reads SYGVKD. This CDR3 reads CAISADRAAGVSYEQYF. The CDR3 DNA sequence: TGTGCCATCAGTGCAGATCGAGCAGCGGGAGTGTCCTACGAGCAGTACTTC.

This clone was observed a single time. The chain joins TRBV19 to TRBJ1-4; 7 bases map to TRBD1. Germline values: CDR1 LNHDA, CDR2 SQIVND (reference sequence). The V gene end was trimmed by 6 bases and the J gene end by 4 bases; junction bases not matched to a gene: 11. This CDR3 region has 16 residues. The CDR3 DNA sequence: TGTGCCAGTAGCCGTAAGGGGGCATCGTTTAATGAAAAACTGTTTTTT. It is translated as CASSRKGASFNEKLFF.

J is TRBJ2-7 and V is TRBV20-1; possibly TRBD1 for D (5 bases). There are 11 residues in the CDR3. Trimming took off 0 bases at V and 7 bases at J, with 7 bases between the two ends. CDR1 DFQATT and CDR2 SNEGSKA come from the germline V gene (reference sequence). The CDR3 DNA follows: TGCAGTGCTAGAGAGGGGCGGGAGCAGTACTTC. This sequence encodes CSAREGREQYF.

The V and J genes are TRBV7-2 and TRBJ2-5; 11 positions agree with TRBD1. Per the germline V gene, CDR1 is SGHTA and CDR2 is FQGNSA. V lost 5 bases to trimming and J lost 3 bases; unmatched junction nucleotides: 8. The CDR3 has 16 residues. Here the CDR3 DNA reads TGTGCCAGCAGCCCGTGGACAGGGGGCGTAGAAGAGACCCAGTACTTC. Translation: CASSPWTGGVEETQYF.